The clone carrying this T cell receptor beta chain was detected many times. Its antigen is still unknown. This entry belongs to a study of T-cell memory formation after mild COVID-19. Study as a whole: The TCR clusters were mostly specific to one donor. General study points: Day 15 to 85 contracting clones showed balanced CD4/CD8; later expanders leaned CD4+. Mainly in CM and EM were contracting CD4+ clones; CD8+ were in EMRA.

Germline-derived CDR1 and CDR2 are SGHTA and FQGNSA. The CDR3 is made up of 15 amino acids. V gave up 1 base and J gave up 6 bases, with 16 bases separating them. TCR alpha and TCR beta cDNA libraries carrying sample barcodes and UMIs were produced by 5'RACE using constant-segment primers. TCRdb re-analysed the 5' RACE reads in MiXCR, keeping a single row per CDR3 protein. This table holds about 470,000 distinct CDR3 sequences, around a quarter found once. This rearrangement joins TRBV7-2 to TRBJ2-7, with D maybe TRBD2 (5 bases). This TCR was recovered from an adult woman who had mild COVID-19 (a few samples of this study predate the infection). Cell type and time point are not known. The sequenced material came from PBMCs or a T cell subset sorted from them (not recorded which). The CDR3 DNA is TGTGCCAGCAGCTTAGGCCCGTCGAGGGTCGGCGAGCAGTACTTC. Protein product: CASSLGPSRVGEQYF.